Below are 13 T cell receptor beta chains sequenced from a single sample in a study of memory CD4+ T cells and cytomegalovirus serostatus. Method: immunoSEQ multiplex PCR; TCRdb's copy keeps in-frame clones and lacks some. Here the sample spans more than 35,000 clones, around 80% being singletons. Single viable CD3+CD4+CD8-CD45RO+ cells were sorted as the memory CD4+ T cells. The sample taken for sequencing was memory CD4+ T cells from blood. These receptors came from an adult in good health and CMV-seropositive.

V gene TRBV6-6 combines with J gene TRBJ2-1; TRBD1 might be the D (5 bases). The CDR3 totals 13 residues. CDR1 and CDR2 from the germline V gene are MNHNY and SVGAGI (reference sequence). V dropped 7 bases and J dropped 0 bases, with 7 bases sitting between them. The CDR3 DNA reads TGTGCCAGCATGCAGGGCTCCTACAATGAGCAGTTCTTC. Translated, it gives CASMQGSYNEQFF.

The sample holds a few counts of this clone. The rearrangement uses TRBV19 and TRBJ2-6, with 7 bases lining up with TRBD1. The germline CDR1 and CDR2 sequences are LNHDA and SQIVND (reference sequence). V gave up 6 bases and J gave up 0 bases; unmatched junction bases: 8. This CDR3 spans 17 amino acids. The CDR3 loop reads CASSPGQQSSGANVLTF. The CDR3, as DNA: TGTGCCAGTAGCCCGGGACAGCAAAGCTCTGGGGCCAACGTCCTGACTTTC.

This clone was seen just once. The chain carries TRBV7-8 and TRBJ1-6; D may be TRBD1 (6 bases). The CDR3 runs to 15 residues. Germline V gene data show CDR1 as SGHVS and CDR2 as FQNEAQ. V was shortened by 5 bases and J by 12 bases, with 20 bases between the two germline ends. CDR3 nucleotides: TGTGCCAGCAGCGCCAGGGGTAGCCAGGGAGAACCCCTCCACTTT. Its translation: CASSARGSQGEPLHF.

The V call is TRBV7-6, the J call TRBJ1-2; 7 nucleotides line up with TRBD1. The CDR3 loop spans 15 amino acids. Germline V gene data show CDR1 as SGHVS and CDR2 as FNYEAQ. J gave up 7 bases and V 1 base, and 9 bases lay outside the gene matches. The CDR3 here is CASSLEQGGISGYTF. The DNA for the CDR3 is TGTGCCAGCAGCTTAGAGCAGGGGGGAATTTCTGGCTACACCTTC.

The gene calls are TRBV5-5 and TRBJ1-1; possibly TRBD1 for D (5 bases). Between the trimmed V and J ends, which lost 1 base and 4 bases, there was a span of 11 bases. CDR3 size: 14 residues. Germline V gene sequence: CDR1 SGHKS, CDR2 YYEKEE (reference sequence). CDR3 in amino acids: CASSLTMGGTEAFF. The DNA of the CDR3 is TGTGCCAGCAGCTTGACGATGGGGGGCACTGAAGCTTTCTTT. Filled out from reference TRBV5-5 and TRBJ1-1, the complete variable domain reads DAGVTQSPTHLIKTRGQQVTLRCSPISGHKSVSWYQQVLGQGPQFIFQYYEKEERGRGNFPDRFSARQFPNYSSELNVNALLLGDSALYLCASSLTMGGTEAFFGQGTRLTVV.

V and J are TRBV6-6 and TRBJ2-1; 9 bases map to TRBD1. This CDR3 region has 11 residues. Trimming took 8 bases from V and 10 from J; bases not matched to a gene: 3. The germline V gene has CDR1 MNHNY and CDR2 SVGAGI (reference sequence). CDR3: CASGQGREQFF. The CDR3 nucleotides read TGTGCCAGCGGACAGGGGCGCGAGCAGTTCTTC.

The chain couples TRBV9 to TRBJ2-2, with D possibly matching TRBD1 (6 bases). The CDR3 totals 15 residues. Looked up from germline, CDR1 is SGDLS and CDR2 is YYNGEE. The V and J ends lost 1 base and 4 bases respectively, with 11 bases between them. This CDR3 is CASSVSGVGTGELFF. DNA for the CDR3: TGTGCCAGCAGCGTATCAGGGGTGGGCACCGGGGAGCTGTTTTTT.

The V gene is TRBV6-5, the J gene TRBJ2-7; possibly TRBD2 for D (5 bases). Germline CDR1 and CDR2: MNHEY and SVGAGI. CDR3 length equals 14 residues. Between the trimmed V and J ends, which lost 7 bases and 4 bases, there was a span of 17 bases. The CDR3 coding sequence is TGTGCCAGCAAGCGCGGGCTAACGAAATACGAGCAGTACTTC. Its protein product is CASKRGLTKYEQYF.

This chain links TRBV18 with TRBJ2-1, with D uncertain. Germline-derived CDR1 and CDR2 are KGHSH and LQKENI. V dropped 0 bases and J dropped 4 bases, with 4 bases sitting between them. The CDR3 totals 13 residues. CDR3 nucleotide sequence: TGTGCCAGCTCACCACCTGAGTACAATGAGCAGTTCTTC. Protein: CASSPPEYNEQFF.

The rearrangement links TRBV11-2 to TRBJ2-7; D possibly uses TRBD1 or TRBD2 (6 bases each). This CDR3 is 14 amino acids long. Trimming shortened V by 4 bases and J by 2 bases, and 12 bases separated the two germline ends. CDR1 is SGHAT and CDR2 is FQNNGV in the germline V gene. The CDR3 sequence is CASSWGDIPYEQYF. CDR3 DNA: TGTGCCAGCAGCTGGGGGGACATTCCCTACGAGCAGTACTTC.

This chain uses TRBV2 with TRBJ2-1; 7 bases map to TRBD1. In germline, CDR1 is SNHLY, CDR2 FYNNEI. The CDR3 is 14 amino acids. The V segment lost 6 bases and the J segment 2 bases; nucleotides outside the gene matches: 4. CDR3 bases: TGTGCCAGCAGCAATGACAGGGCCTACAATGAGCAGTTCTTC. This translates into CASSNDRAYNEQFF. Full variable domain (remainder filled in from reference TRBV2 and TRBJ2-1): EPEVTQTPSHQVTQMGQEVILRCVPISNHLYFYWYRQILGQKVEFLVSFYNNEISEKSEIFDDQFSVERPDGSNFTLKIRSTKLEDSAMYFCASSNDRAYNEQFFGPGTRLTVL.

This clone was observed a few times. V usage is TRBV7-2 and J usage is TRBJ2-7, with 8 bases fitting TRBD2. CDR1 is SGHTA, CDR2 FQGNSA, per germline. CDR3 length: 16 amino acids. Trimming removed 0 bases from V and 3 bases from J; junction bases left unmatched: 7. This CDR3 reads CASSLAASGSLYEQYF. The CDR3 region has the DNA TGTGCCAGCAGCTTAGCGGCCAGCGGGAGTCTCTACGAGCAGTACTTC.

This rearrangement joins TRBV4-3 to TRBJ1-2; D not resolved. This CDR3 is 12 amino acids long. Trimming removed 3 bases at V and 10 bases at J, with 12 bases between. Germline V gives CDR1 LGHNA, CDR2 YSLEER. The CDR3 nucleotides are TGCGCCAGCAGCCAGTCCAACCGGGACTACACCTTC. It specifies CASSQSNRDYTF.